These T cell receptor beta chains were read from a single sample in a study of T cell clones after liver transplantation. Produced via immunoSEQ multiplex PCR; TCRdb's table is partial and in-frame only. Of more than 70,000 clones in the sample, approximately 87% were seen once. The sequenced sample was CD4+ T cells from blood, obtained at the 22-month timepoint. The receptors shown here come from a human patient who received a liver transplant. These T cells may partly come from the graft donor. The CDR3 runs from the conserved cysteine through the conserved F or W.

V	J	CDR3
TRBV7-3	TRBJ1-1	CASSLTRSNTEAFF
TRBV4-2	TRBJ2-1	CASSQDTGTNYNEQFF
TRBV19	TRBJ2-5	CASSMAGAGGHQETQYF
TRBV2	TRBJ2-1	CASSEWGGITYNEQFF
TRBV10-1	TRBJ2-3	CASRGPRGRCTDTQYF
TRBV27	TRBJ1-1	CASSRGGLNTEAFF
TRBV11-2	TRBJ2-7	CASSLLAGVYEQYF
TRBV11-2	TRBJ2-5	CASSSLLPGETQYF
TRBV6-6	TRBJ2-5	CATSMGREGVEETQYF
TRBV20-1	TRBJ2-5	CSAKKETQYF
TRBV15	TRBJ1-2	CATSRDLAFYGYTF
TRBV7-3	TRBJ2-3	CASSLVPVEVVTQYF
TRBV18	TRBJ1-5	CASSPDREGQPQHF
TRBV18	TRBJ1-1	CASSSGTAAGEAFF
TRBV6-1	TRBJ1-1	CASTGQGVNTEAFF
TRBV7-2	TRBJ1-2	CASSRPSQLTDNYGYTF
TRBV10-1	TRBJ2-2	CASRRTSGGGRVWTGELFF
TRBV4-2	TRBJ1-2	CASSQERQDYGYTF
TRBV28	TRBJ2-1	CASRPGGSSSYNEQFF
TRBV4-2	TRBJ1-4	CASSQDRRTGIGEKLFF
TRBV5-8	TRBJ2-3	CASSLSLAGGTDTQYF
TRBV30	TRBJ2-3	CAWSVTSGPTDTQYF
TRBV6-1	TRBJ2-1	CASSGSNREFF
TRBV4-3	TRBJ2-3	CASSQGGSGVTDTQYF
TRBV30	TRBJ2-5	CAWSVRRETQYF
TRBV5-1	TRBJ2-1	CASSPEGLFPWEQFF
TRBV10-3	TRBJ2-6	CAISADGANVLTF
TRBV28	TRBJ2-7	CASTQQGYEQYF
TRBV7-9	TRBJ1-6	CASSLTNSPLHF
TRBV29-1	TRBJ1-6	CSVRRNEGSPLHF
TRBV14	TRBJ2-7	CASSQGRGLAGNSYEQYF
TRBV6-5	TRBJ2-5	CASSGTSGGGETQYF
TRBV5-1	TRBJ1-5	CASSLDTGNQPQHF
TRBV19	TRBJ1-5	CASSFGHQGGRPQHF
TRBV9	TRBJ1-6	CASSPGAGATNSYNSPLHF
TRBV4-2	TRBJ2-7	CASSPTGTSTYEQYF
TRBV5-6	TRBJ2-3	CASSWTGGVTDTQYF
TRBV19	TRBJ2-3	CASSPYRGLAGSTDTQYF
TRBV2	TRBJ1-6	CASSEARQPNSPLHF
TRBV5-4	TRBJ2-4	CASSRQGETNIQYF
TRBV25-1	TRBJ1-1	CASSEGLAWGAEAFF
TRBV19	TRBJ2-5	CASSYGGEETQYF
TRBV5-1	TRBJ2-5	CASSTGMIQETQYF
TRBV7-2	TRBJ2-3	CASSPTDYSRQYF
TRBV4-1	TRBJ2-2	CASSPHPGREGRGTGELFF
TRBV4-3	TRBJ1-1	CASSQVATGMFAAFF
TRBV9	TRBJ1-1	CASNPGGNTEAFF
TRBV14	TRBJ2-1	CASSPLAGGFMNEQFF
TRBV25-1	TRBJ2-3	CASSVSGAAADTQYF
TRBV7-9	TRBJ1-3	CATEKGGLSGNTIYF
TRBV14	TRBJ2-1	CASSRGSGGPTYNEQFF
TRBV6-1	TRBJ2-7	CATRSSGELYEQYF
TRBV6-4	TRBJ2-7	CASIVGRIYEQYF
TRBV6-1	TRBJ1-5	CASSEEGQPQHF